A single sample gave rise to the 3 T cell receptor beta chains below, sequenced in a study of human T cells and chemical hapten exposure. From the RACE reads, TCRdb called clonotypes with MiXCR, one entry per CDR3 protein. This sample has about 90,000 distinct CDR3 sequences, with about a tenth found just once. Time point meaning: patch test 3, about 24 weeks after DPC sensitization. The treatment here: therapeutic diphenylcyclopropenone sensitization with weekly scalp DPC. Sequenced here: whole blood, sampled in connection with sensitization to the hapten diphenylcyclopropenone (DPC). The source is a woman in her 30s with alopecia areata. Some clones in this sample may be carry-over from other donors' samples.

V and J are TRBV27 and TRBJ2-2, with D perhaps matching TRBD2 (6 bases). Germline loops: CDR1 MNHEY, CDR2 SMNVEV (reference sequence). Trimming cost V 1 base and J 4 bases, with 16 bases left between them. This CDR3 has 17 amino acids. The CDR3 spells CASSLFAGLSPTGELFF. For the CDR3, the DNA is TGTGCCAGCAGTTTATTCGCGGGGCTATCCCCCACCGGGGAGCTGTTTTTT.

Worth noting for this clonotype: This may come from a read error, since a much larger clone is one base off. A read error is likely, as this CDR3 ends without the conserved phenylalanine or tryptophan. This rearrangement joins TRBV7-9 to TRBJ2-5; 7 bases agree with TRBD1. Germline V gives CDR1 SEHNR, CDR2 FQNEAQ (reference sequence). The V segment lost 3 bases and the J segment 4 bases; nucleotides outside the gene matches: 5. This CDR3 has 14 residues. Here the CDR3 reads CASSLDRDRETQYS. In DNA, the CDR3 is TGTGCCAGCAGCTTGGACCGGGACAGAGAGACCCAGTACTCC.

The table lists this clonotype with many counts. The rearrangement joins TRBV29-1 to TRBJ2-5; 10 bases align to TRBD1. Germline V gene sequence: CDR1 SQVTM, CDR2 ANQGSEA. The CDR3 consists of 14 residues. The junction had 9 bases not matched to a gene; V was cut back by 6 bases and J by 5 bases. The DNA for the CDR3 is TGCAGCGTCGAGCGGGACAGGGGCCAGGAGACCCAGTACTTC. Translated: CSVERDRGQETQYF. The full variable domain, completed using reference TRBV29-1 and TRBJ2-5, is SAVISQKPSRDICQRGTSLTIQCQVDSQVTMMFWYRQQPGQSLTLIATANQGSEATYESGFVIDKFPISRPNLTFSTLTVSNMSPEDSSIYLCSVERDRGQETQYFGPGTRLLVL.